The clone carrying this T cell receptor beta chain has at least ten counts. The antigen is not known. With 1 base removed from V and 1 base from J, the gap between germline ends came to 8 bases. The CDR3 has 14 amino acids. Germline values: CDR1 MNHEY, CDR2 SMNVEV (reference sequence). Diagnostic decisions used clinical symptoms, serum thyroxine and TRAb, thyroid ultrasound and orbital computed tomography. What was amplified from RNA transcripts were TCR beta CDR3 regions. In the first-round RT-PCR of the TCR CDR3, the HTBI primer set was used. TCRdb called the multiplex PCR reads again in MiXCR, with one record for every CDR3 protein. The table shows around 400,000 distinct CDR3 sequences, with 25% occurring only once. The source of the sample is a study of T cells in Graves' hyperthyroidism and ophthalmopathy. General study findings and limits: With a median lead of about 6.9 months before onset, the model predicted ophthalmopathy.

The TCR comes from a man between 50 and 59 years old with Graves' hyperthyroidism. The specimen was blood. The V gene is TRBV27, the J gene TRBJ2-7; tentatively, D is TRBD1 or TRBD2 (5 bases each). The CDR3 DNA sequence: TGTGCCAGCAGTTTATGGGACGGGTCCTACGAGCAGTACTTC. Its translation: CASSLWDGSYEQYF.